This T cell receptor beta chain emerged from a study of blood T cell repertoires in COVID-19. V dropped 0 bases and J dropped 7; count of bases not matched to a gene: 6. CDR1 SGHRS and CDR2 YFSETQ come from the germline V gene. This CDR3 has 16 amino acids. Authors' processing steps: It was from reference gene primer amplification that nucleated cell counts were estimated. The data were produced by immunoSEQ multiplex PCR, yet TCRdb's version contains in-frame clones alone and is incomplete. The V and J calls and clone size are taken from that table; D and trimming were inferred from the DNA. The repertoire consists of 85,000 to 130,000 clones, with 85% to 90% occurring once and the leading ten covering roughly 5%.

The clonotype was recovered from a human donor in a cohort sampled during active COVID-19. The sequenced sample consisted of peripheral blood. This rearrangement joins TRBV5-1 to TRBJ2-1; the match to TRBD2 covers 11 bases. The CDR3 loop is CASSLGASGRINEQFF. In nucleotides, the CDR3 is TGCGCCAGCAGCTTGGGGGCTAGCGGGAGGATTAATGAGCAGTTCTTC.